The sequence of this TCR beta chain was determined in a study of T cell responses to AZD1222 COVID-19 vaccine. Notes on the study in general: Without day 14 samples, only post-peak T cell repertoires were studied.

The V end was cut by 7 bases, the J end by 2 bases, with 20 bases between. CDR1 is SQVTM, CDR2 ANQGSEA, per germline. CDR3 length: 15 amino acids. Notes on this clone: Its antigen remains unknown.

Produced via immunoSEQ multiplex PCR; TCRdb's table is partial and in-frame only. The sample has around 80,000 clones; 70% to 90% are singletons. This receptor was identified in an adult who received the AZD1222 COVID-19 vaccine. Source: peripheral blood, taken 28 days after the second AZD1222 dose. This chain uses TRBV29-1 with TRBJ2-5, with D perhaps given as TRBD1 or TRBD2 (7 bases each). The CDR3 DNA is TGCAGCGCAGGGGGGGAACGATCGAAACAAGAGACCCAGTACTTC. Protein product: CSAGGERSKQETQYF.